This T cell receptor (beta chain) originates from a study of blood T cell repertoires in COVID-19. On the study more broadly: Collection of acute and convalescent COVID-19 samples took place in the United States, Italy and Spain. The analysed material was cDNA or gDNA that came from T cells, B-cell-depleted T cells, or PBMCs.

The CDR3 covers 13 residues. Germline V lookup: CDR1 LNHDA, CDR2 SQIVND (reference sequence). Trimming shortened V by 6 bases and J by 4 bases, and 9 bases separated the two germline ends. Original processing notes: Amplification of reference gene primers provided the estimated nucleated cell counts. Data came from immunoSEQ multiplex PCR; TCRdb stores just in-frame clones and leaves some out. V and J calls and clone size come straight from that table; D and trimming were deduced from the DNA. The sample carries 200,000 to 250,000 clones, roughly 90% recorded once. This receptor was obtained from a woman aged 60-75 years with acute or convalescent COVID-19. The chain carries TRBV19 and TRBJ2-2, with no clear D. Sequenced: peripheral blood. CDR3 sequence (DNA): TGTGCCAGTAGGTTGCGAACCACCGGGGAGCTGTTTTTT. It specifies CASRLRTTGELFF. Combining the CDR3 with reference TRBV19 and TRBJ2-2 gives the whole variable domain DGGITQSPKYLFRKEGQNVTLSCEQNLNHDAMYWYRQDPGQGLRLIYYSQIVNDFQKGDIAEGYSVSREKKESFPLTVTSAQKNPTAFYLCASRLRTTGELFFGEGSRLTVL.